The entry below describes one T cell receptor beta chain. Germline values: CDR1 MNHEY, CDR2 SMNVEV (reference sequence). The CDR3 covers 15 residues. The ends were cut back, 10 bases at V and 5 bases at J, with 21 bases in the middle. It was negative isolation that provided the CD8+ and CD4+ T cells, whereas TEMRA cells were enriched by FACS. This entry is derived from a study of CD8 T cells in Susac syndrome. With random hexamers, 0.5 to 1 ug RNA was reverse transcribed. Across 54 Vbeta and 13 Jbeta, TCR beta CDR3 was amplified with immunoSEQ multiplex PCR. TCRdb re-derived calls from the immunoSEQ multiplex PCR reads in MiXCR, one entry per CDR3 protein. Of about 250,000 distinct CDR3 sequences in the sample, 93% were seen once.

The chain is built from TRBV27 and TRBJ2-1; D might be TRBD1 (6 bases). This sequence originates from a human donor with multiple sclerosis. Sequences were obtained from CD4+ T cells from PBMCs. The chain's CDR3 is CAIQQGTLNNNEQFF. The CDR3 bases are TGTGCCATCCAACAGGGAACTCTAAACAACAATGAGCAGTTCTTC.